A single T cell receptor (beta chain) is shown here with its context. From germline, CDR1 is GTSNPN and CDR2 SVGIG (reference sequence). There are 14 residues in the CDR3. The V and J ends lost 1 base and 2 bases respectively, with 9 bases between them. In the authors' methods: By means of reference gene primer amplification, nucleated cell counts were estimated. Libraries were prepared by immunoSEQ multiplex PCR; TCRdb keeps only in-frame clonotypes and omits some of them. V and J calls and clone size are given by that table; D and trimming were obtained from the DNA. Altogether over 200,000 clones are present, 70% to 75% being singletons, with the ten largest covering 3.3%. These data belong to a study of blood T cell repertoires in COVID-19. The wider study: PBMCs, B-cell-depleted T cells, or T cells were the source of the cDNA or gDNA that made up the material.

The sequenced sample consisted of peripheral blood. V and J are TRBV30 and TRBJ1-5, with D possibly TRBD1 on 6 matching bases. The sequence was obtained from a woman at least 80 years old with acute or convalescent COVID-19. The CDR3 reads CAWSDRVGNQPQHF. CDR3 sequence (DNA): TGTGCCTGGAGTGACAGGGTGGGCAATCAGCCCCAGCATTTT.